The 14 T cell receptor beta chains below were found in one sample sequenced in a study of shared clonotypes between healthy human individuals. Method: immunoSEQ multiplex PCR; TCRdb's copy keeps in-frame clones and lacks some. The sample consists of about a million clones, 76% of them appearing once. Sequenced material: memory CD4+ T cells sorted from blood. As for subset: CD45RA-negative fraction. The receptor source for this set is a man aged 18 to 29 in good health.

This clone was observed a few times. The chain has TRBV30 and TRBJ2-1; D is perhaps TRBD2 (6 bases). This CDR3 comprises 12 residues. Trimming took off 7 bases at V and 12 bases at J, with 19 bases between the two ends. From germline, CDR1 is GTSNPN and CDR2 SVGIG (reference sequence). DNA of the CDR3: TGTGCCTTCCTAGTAAGCGGAGGGAGGCAGTTCTTC. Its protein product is CAFLVSGGRQFF.

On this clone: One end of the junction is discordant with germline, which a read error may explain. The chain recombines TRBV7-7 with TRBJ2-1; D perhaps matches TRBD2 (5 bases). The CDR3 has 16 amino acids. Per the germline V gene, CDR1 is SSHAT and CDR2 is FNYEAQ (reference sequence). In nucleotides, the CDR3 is TGTGCTAGCAGCTTAACTGGACCCGGTCCGGGGAATGAGCAGTTCTTC. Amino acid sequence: CASSLTGPGPGNEQFF.

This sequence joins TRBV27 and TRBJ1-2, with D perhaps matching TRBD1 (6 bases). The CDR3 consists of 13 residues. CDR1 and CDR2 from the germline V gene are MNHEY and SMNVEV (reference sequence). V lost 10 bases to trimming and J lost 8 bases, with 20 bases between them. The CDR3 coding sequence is TGTGCCACCCGACCTAGAACAGGGTGGGGCTACACCTTC. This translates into CATRPRTGWGYTF.

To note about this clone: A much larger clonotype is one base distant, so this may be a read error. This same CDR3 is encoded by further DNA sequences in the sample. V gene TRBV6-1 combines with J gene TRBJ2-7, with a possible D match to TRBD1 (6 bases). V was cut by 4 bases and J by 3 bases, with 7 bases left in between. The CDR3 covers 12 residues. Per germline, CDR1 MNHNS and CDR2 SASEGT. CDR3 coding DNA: TGTGCCAGCAGTGTACAGGGCTACGAGCAGTACTTC. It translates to CASSVQGYEQYF.

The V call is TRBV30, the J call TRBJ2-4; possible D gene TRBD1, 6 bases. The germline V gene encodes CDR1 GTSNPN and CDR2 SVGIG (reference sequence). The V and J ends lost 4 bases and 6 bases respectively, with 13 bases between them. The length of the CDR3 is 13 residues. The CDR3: CAWNQGTINIQYF. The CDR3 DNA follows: TGTGCCTGGAATCAGGGGACAATAAACATTCAGTACTTC. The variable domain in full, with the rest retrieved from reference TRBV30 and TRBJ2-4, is SQTIHQWPATLVQPVGSPLSLECTVEGTSNPNLYWYRQAAGRGLQLLFYSVGIGQISSEVPQNLSASRPQDRQFILSSKKLLLSDSGFYLCAWNQGTINIQYFGAGTRLSVL.

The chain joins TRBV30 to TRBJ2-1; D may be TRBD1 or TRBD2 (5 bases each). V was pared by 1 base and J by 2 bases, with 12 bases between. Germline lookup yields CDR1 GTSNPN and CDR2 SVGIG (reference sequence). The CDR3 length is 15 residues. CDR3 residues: CAWSGVGTAYNEQFF. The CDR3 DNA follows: TGTGCCTGGAGTGGGGTCGGGACCGCCTACAATGAGCAGTTCTTC.

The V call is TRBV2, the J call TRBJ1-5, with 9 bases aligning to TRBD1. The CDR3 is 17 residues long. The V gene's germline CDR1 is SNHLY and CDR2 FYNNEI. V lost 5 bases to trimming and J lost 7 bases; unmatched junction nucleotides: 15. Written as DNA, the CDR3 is TGTGCCAGCAGTCCCGACAGGGGGGTGGTGGTGGGCCAGCCCCAGCATTTT. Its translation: CASSPDRGVVVGQPQHF.

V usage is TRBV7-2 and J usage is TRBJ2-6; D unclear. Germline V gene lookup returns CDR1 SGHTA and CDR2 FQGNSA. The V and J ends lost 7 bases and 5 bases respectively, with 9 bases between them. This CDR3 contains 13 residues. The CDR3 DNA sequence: TGTGCCAGCAATTATGGCTGGGCCAACGTCCTGACTTTC. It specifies CASNYGWANVLTF.

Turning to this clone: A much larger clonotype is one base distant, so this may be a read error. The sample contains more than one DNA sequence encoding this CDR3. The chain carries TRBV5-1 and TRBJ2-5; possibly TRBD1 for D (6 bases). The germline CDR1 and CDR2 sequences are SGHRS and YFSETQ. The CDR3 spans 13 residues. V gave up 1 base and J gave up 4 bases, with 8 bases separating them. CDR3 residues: CASSLTGSETQYF. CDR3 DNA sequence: TGCGCCAGCAGCTTGACAGGGTCAGAGACCCAGTACTTC.

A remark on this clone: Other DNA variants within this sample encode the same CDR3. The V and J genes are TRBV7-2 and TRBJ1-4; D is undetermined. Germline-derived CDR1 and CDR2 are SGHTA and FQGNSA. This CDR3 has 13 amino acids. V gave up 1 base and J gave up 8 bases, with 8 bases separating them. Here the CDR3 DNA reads TGTGCCAGCAGCTTAGGAGGCGGCGAAAAACTGTTTTTT. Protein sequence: CASSLGGGEKLFF. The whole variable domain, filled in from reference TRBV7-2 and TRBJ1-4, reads GAGVSQSPSNKVTEKGKDVELRCDPISGHTALYWYRQSLGQGLEFLIYFQGNSAPDKSGLPSDRFSAERTGGSVSTLTIQRTQQEDSAVYLCASSLGGGEKLFFGSGTQLSVL.

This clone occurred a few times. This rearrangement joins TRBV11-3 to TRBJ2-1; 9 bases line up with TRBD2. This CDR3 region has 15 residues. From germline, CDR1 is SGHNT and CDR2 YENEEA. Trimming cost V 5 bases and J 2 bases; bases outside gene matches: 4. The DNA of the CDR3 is TGTGCCAGCAGCCACAGGACTAGCGCCTACAATGAGCAGTTCTTC. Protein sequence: CASSHRTSAYNEQFF.

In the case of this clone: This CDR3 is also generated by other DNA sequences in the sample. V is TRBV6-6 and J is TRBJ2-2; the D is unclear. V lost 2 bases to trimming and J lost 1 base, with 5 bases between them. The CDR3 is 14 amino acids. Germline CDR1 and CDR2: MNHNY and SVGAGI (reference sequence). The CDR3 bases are TGTGCCAGCAGTTACGCGCGGAACACCGGGGAGCTGTTTTTT. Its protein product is CASSYARNTGELFF.

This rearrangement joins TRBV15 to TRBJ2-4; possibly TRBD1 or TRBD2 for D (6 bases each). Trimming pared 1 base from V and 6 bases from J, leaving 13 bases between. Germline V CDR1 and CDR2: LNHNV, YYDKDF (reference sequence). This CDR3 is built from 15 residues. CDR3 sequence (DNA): TGTGCCACCAGCAGAGTATTTGAGGGGGGAAACATTCAGTACTTC. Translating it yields CATSRVFEGGNIQYF.

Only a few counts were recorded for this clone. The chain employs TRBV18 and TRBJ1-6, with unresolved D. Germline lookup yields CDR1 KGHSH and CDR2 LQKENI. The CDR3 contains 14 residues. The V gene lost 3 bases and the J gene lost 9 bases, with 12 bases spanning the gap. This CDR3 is CASSPEDLGSPLHF. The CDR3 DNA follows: TGTGCCAGCTCACCCGAGGACCTAGGTTCACCCCTCCACTTT.